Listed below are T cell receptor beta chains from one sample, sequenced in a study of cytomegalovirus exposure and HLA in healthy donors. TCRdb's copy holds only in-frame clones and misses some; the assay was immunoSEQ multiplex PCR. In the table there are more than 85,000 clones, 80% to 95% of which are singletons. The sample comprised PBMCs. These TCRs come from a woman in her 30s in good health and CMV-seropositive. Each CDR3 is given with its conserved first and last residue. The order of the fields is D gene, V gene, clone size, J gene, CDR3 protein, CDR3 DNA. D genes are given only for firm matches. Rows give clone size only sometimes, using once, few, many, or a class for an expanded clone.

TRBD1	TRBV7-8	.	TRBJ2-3	CASSTRTGGRDTQYF	TGTGCCAGCAGCACCCGAACAGGGGGCAGGGATACGCAGTATTTT
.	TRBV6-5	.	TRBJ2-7	CASSSPPGEQYF	TGTGCCAGCAGTTCCCCGCCGGGCGAGCAGTACTTC
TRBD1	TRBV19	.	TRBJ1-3	CASSIDSSGGPNTIYF	TGTGCCAGTAGTATAGACTCCTCAGGGGGACCAAACACCATATATTTT
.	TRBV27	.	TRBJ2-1	CATASPRDEQFF	TGTGCCACCGCGTCCCCCCGAGATGAGCAGTTCTTC
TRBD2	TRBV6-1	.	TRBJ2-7	CASNLAGRQYEQYF	TGTGCCAGCAACCTAGCGGGACGGCAATACGAGCAGTACTTC
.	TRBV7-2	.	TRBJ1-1	CASSLGGMGTEAFF	TGTGCCAGCAGCTTGGGGGGGATGGGCACTGAAGCTTTCTTT
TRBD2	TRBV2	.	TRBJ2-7	CASRSVLAAAEQYF	TGTGCCAGCAGGTCCGTACTAGCGGCGGCCGAGCAGTACTTC
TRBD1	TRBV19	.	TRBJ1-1	CASTEKGAFTEAFF	TGTGCCAGTACCGAGAAGGGGGCGTTCACTGAAGCTTTCTTT
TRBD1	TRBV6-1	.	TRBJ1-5	CASTSFRGDQPQHF	TGTGCCAGCACGTCATTCAGGGGGGATCAGCCCCAGCATTTT
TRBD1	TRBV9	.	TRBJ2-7	CASSVAQGAGYEQYF	TGTGCCAGCAGCGTAGCTCAGGGGGCAGGGTACGAGCAGTACTTC
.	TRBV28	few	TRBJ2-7	CASSFRGRDEQYF	TGTGCCAGCAGTTTCCGGGGTCGCGACGAGCAGTACTTC
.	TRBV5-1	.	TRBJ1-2	CASSPPGQVYGYTF	TGCGCCAGCAGCCCGCCGGGACAAGTCTATGGCTACACCTTC
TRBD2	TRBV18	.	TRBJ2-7	CASSPKGGNEQYF	TGTGCCAGCTCACCTAAGGGAGGGAACGAGCAGTACTTC
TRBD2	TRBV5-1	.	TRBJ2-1	CASTGLAGSEQFF	TGCGCCAGCACCGGACTAGCGGGAAGTGAGCAGTTCTTC
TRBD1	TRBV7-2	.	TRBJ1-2	CASSLGRTGLFSNYGYTF	TGTGCCAGCAGCTTAGGACGGACAGGGTTGTTTTCTAACTATGGCTACACCTTC
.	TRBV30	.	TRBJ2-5	CAWGAGETWGTQYF	TGTGCCTGGGGGGCTGGGGAAACCTGGGGGACCCAGTACTTC
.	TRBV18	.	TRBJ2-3	CASSVPGGLTDTQYF	TGTGCCAGCTCAGTACCCGGGGGTTTAACAGATACGCAGTATTTT
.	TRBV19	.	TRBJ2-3	CASSIPPGWGSTDTQYF	TGTGCCAGTAGTATCCCCCCGGGATGGGGAAGCACAGATACGCAGTATTTT
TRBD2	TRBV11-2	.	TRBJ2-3	CASSFYFRLAGVEDTQYF	TGTGCCAGCAGCTTTTATTTTCGACTAGCGGGAGTGGAAGATACGCAGTATTTT
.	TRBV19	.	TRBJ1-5	CASSTPGLGPPQHF	TGTGCCAGTAGTACGCCGGGACTCGGGCCGCCCCAGCATTTT
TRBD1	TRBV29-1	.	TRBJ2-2	CSAGSRQGASTGELFF	TGCAGCGCCGGAAGCAGACAGGGGGCGTCCACCGGGGAGCTGTTTTTT
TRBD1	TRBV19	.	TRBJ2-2	CASTIAGQGWTGELFF	TGTGCCAGTACCATCGCGGGACAGGGTTGGACCGGGGAGCTGTTTTTT